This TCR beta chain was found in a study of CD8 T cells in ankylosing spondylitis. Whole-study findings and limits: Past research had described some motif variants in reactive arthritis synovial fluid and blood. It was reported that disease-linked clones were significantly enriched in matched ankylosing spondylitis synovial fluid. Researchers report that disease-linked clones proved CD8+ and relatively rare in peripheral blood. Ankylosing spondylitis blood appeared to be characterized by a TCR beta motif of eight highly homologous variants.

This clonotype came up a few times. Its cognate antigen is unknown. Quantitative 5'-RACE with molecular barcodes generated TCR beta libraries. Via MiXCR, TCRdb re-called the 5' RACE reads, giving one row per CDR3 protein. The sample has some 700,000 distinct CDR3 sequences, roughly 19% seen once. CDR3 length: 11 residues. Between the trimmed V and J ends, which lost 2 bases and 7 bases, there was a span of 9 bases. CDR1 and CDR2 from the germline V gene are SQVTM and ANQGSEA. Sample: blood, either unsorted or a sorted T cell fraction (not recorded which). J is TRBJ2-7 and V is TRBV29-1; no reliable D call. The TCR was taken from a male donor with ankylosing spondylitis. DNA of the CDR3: TGCAGCGTTGAAATCCGCACTGAGCAGTACTTC. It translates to CSVEIRTEQYF.